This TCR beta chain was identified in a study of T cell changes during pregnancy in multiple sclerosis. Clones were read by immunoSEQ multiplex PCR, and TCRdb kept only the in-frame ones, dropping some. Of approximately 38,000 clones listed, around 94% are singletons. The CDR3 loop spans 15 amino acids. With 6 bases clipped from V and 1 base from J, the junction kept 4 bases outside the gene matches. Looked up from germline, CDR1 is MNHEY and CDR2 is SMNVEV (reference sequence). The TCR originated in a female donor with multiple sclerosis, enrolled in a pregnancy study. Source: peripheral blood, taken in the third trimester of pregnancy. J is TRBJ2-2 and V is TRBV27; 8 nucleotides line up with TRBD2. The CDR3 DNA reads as TGTGCCAGCAGCCTTAGCGGGGAGAACACCGGGGAGCTGTTTTTT. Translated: CASSLSGENTGELFF.